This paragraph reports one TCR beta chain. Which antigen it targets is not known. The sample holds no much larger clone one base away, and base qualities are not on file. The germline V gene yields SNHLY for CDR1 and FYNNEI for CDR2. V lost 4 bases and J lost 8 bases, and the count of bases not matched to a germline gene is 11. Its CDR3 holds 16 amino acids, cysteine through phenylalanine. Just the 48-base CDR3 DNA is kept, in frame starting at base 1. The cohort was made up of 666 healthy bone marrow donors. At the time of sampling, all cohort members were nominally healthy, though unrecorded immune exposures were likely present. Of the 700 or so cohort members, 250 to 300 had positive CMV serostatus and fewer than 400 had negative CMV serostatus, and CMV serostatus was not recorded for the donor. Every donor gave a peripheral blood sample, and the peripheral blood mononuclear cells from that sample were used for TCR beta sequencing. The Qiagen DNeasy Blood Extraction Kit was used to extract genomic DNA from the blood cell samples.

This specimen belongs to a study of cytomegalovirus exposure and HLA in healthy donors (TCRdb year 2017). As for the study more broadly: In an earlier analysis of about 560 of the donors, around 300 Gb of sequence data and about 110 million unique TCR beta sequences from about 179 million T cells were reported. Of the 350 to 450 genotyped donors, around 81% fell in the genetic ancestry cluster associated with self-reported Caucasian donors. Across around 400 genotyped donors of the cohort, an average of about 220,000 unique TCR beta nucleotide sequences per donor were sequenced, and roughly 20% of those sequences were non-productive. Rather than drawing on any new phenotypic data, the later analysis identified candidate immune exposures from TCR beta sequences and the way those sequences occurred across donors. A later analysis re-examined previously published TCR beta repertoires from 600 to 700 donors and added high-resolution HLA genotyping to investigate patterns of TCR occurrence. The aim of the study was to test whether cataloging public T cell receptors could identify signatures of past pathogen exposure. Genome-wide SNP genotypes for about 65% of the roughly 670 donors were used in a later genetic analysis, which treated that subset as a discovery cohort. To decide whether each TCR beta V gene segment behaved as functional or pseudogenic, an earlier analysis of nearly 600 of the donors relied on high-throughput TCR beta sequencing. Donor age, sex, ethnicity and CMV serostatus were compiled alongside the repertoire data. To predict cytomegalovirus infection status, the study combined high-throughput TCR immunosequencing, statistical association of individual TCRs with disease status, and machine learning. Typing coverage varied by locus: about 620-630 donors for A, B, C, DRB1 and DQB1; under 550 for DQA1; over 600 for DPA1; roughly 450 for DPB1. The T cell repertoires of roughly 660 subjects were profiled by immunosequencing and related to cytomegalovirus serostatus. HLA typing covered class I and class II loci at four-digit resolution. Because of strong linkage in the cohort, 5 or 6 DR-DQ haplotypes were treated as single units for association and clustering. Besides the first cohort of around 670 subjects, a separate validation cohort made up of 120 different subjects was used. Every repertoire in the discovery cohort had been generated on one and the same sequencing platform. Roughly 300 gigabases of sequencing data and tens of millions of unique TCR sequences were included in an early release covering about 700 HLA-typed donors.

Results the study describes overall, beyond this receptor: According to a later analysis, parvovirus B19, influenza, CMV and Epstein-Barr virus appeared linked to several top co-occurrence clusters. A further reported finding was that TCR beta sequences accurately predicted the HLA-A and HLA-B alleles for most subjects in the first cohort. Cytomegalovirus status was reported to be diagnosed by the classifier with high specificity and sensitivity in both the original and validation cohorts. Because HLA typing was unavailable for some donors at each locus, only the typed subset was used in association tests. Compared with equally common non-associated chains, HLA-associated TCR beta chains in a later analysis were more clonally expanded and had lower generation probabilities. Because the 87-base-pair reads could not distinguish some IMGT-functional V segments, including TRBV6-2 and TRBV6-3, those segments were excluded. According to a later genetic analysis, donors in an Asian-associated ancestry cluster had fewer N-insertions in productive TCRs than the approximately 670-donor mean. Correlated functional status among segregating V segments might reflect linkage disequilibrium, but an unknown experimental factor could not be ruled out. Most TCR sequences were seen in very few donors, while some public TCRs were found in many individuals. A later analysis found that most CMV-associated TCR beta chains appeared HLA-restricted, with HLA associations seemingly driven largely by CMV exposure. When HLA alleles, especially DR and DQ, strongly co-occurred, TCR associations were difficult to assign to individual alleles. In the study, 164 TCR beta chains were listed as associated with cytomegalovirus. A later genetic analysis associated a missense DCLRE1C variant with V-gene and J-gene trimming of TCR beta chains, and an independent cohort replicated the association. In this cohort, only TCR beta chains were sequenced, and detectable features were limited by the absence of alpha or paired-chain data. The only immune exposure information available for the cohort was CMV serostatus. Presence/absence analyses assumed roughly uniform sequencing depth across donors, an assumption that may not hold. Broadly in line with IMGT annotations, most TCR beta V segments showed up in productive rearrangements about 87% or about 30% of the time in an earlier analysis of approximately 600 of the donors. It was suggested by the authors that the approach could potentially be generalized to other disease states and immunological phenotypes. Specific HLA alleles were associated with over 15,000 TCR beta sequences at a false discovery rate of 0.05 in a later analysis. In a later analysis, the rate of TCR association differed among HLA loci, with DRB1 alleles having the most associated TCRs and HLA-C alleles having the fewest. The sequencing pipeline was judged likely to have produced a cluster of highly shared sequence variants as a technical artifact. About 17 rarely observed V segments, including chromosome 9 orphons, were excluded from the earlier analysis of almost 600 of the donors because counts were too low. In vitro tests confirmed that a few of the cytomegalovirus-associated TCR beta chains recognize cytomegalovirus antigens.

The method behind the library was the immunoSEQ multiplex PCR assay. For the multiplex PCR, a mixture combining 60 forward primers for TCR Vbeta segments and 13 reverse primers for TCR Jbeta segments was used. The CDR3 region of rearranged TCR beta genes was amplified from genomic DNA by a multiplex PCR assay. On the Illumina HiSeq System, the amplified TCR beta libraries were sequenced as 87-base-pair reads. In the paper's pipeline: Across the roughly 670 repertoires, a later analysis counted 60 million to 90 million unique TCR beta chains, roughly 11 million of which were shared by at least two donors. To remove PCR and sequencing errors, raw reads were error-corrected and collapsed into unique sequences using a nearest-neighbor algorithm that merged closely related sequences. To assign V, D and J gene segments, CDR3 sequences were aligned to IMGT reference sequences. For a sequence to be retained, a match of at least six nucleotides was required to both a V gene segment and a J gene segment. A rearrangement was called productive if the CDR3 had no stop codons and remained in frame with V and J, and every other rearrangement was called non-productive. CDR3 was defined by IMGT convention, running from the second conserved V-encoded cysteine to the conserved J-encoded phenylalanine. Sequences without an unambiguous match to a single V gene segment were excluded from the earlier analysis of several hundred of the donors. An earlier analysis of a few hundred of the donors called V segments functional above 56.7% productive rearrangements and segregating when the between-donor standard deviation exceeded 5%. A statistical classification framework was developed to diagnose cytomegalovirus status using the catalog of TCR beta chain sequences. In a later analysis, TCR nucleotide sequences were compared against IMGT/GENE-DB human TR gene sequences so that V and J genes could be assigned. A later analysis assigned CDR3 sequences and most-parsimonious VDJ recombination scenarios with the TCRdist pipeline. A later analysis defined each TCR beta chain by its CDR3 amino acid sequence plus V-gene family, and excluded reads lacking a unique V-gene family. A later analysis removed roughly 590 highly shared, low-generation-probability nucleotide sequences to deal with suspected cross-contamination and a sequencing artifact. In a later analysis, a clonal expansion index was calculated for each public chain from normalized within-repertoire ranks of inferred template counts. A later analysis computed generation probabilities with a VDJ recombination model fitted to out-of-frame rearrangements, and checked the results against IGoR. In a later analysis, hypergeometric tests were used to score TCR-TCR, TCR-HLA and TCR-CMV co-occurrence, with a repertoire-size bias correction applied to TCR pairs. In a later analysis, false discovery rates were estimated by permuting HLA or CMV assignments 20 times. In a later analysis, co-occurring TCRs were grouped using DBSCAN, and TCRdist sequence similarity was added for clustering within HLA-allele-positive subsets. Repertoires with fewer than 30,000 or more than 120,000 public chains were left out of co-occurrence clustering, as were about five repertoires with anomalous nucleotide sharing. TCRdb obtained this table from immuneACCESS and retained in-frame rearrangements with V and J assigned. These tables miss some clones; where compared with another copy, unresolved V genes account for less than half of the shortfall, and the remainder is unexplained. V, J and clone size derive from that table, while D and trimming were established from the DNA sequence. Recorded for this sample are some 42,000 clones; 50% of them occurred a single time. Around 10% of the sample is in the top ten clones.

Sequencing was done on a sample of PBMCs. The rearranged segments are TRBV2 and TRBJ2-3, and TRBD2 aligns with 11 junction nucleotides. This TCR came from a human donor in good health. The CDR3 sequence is CASSGMTSGDLATQYF. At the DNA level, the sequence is TGTGCCAGCAGTGGAATGACTAGCGGGGACCTAGCTACGCAGTATTTT.